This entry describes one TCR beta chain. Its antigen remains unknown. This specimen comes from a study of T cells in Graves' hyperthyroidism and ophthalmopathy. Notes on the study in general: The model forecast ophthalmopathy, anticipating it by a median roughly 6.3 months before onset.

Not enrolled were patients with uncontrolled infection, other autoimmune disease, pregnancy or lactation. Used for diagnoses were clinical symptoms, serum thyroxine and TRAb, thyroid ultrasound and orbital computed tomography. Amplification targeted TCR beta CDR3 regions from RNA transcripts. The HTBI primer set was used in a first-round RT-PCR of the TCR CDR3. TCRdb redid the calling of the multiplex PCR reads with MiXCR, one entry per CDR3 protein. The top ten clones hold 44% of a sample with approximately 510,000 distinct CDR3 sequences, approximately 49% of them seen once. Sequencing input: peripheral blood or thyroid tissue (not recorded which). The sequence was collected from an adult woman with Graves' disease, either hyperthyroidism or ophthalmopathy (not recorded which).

DNA of the CDR3: TGTGCCAGCAGCTTGGCAGGGAGGTTAGAGCAGTACTTC. It specifies CASSLAGRLEQYF. The V call is TRBV7-9, the J call TRBJ2-7; D is possibly TRBD2 (6 bases). This CDR3 has 13 residues. The V end lost 3 bases, the J end lost 7 bases, and 13 bases lay between the germline ends. Per germline, CDR1 SEHNR and CDR2 FQNEAQ (reference sequence).